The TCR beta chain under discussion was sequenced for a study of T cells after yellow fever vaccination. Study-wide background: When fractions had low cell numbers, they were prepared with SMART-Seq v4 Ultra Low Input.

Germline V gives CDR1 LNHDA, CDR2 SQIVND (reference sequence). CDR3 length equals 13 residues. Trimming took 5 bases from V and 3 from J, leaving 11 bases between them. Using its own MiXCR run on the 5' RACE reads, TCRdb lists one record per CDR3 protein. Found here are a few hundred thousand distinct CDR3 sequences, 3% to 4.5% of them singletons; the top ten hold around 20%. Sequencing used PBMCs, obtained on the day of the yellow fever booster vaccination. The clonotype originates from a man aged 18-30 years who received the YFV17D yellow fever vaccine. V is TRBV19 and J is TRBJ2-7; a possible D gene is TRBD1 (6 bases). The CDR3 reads CASSRSGVYEQYF. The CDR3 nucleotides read TGTGCCAGTAGTCGTTCAGGGGTCTACGAGCAGTACTTC.